The 14 T cell receptor beta chains given below trace back to one sample, sequenced in a study of T cell changes during pregnancy in multiple sclerosis (dated by TCRdb to 2018 to 2020). Receptor amplification or capture employed the immunoSEQ multiplex PCR assay. In its TCRdb copy, this immuneACCESS table keeps in-frame sequences only and misses some clones. Where compared with another copy, unresolved V genes explain less than half of these, and the others have no known cause. The sample table shows about 69,000 clones, and around nine tenths are seen once. The ten largest account for 0.29% of the sample. The input for sequencing was CD4+ T cells from peripheral blood mononuclear cells, taken in the third trimester of pregnancy. The receptor source for this set is a female donor in good health, enrolled as a control in a pregnancy study.

The rearrangement uses TRBV30 and TRBJ1-3; D is undetermined. Germline CDR1 reads GTSNPN; CDR2 reads SVGIG (reference sequence). Trimming left V 0 bases short and J 0 bases short, with 12 bases between. CDR3 length: 16 amino acids. In nucleotides, the CDR3 is TGTGCCTGGAGTGTACGGAGGAGGATCTCTGGAAACACCATATATTTT. Translating gives CAWSVRRRISGNTIYF.

The chain has TRBV25-1 and TRBJ2-7; D may be TRBD1 (6 bases). The V and J ends lost 5 bases and 2 bases respectively, with 25 bases between them. The CDR3 has 18 amino acids. Germline V gene sequence: CDR1 MGHDK, CDR2 SYGVNS. The CDR3 protein is CASSMTNPLWGQTYEQYF. CDR3 nucleotide sequence: TGTGCCAGCAGTATGACCAACCCCTTGTGGGGGCAAACCTACGAGCAGTACTTC.

The chain uses TRBV18 and TRBJ1-1; tentatively, D is TRBD1 (5 bases). In germline, CDR1 is KGHSH, CDR2 LQKENI. The CDR3 has 17 residues. V lost 1 base, J lost 0 bases, and 15 bases lay in between. The CDR3: CASSPLPRQDMNTEAFF. The CDR3 coding sequence is TGTGCCAGCTCACCACTCCCTAGGCAGGACATGAACACTGAAGCTTTCTTT.

The chain couples TRBV5-4 to TRBJ1-1; possible D gene TRBD1, 6 bases. The CDR3 length is 15 residues. V was pared by 3 bases and J by 5 bases, with 17 bases between. Per germline, CDR1 SGHNT and CDR2 YYREEE (reference sequence). The CDR3 sequence is CASSSRGWVGTEAFF. The DNA of the CDR3 is TGTGCCAGCAGCTCGAGGGGGTGGGTGGGGACTGAAGCTTTCTTT.

The rearrangement uses TRBV7-9 and TRBJ2-3; 8 bases are shared with TRBD2. The CDR3 totals 15 residues. V lost 2 bases, J lost 6 bases, and 7 bases stayed unmatched. The germline gives CDR1 SEHNR, CDR2 FQNEAQ (reference sequence). CDR3 bases: TGTGCCAGCAGCTTACTAGCGGGCCAAGGGGATACGCAGTATTTT. It specifies CASSLLAGQGDTQYF.

This clone showed up just once. The chain joins TRBV11-1 to TRBJ1-1; maybe TRBD1 (6 bases). V dropped 3 bases and J dropped 2 bases, with 13 bases sitting between them. The CDR3 sequence is 15 residues long. Germline V gene lookup returns CDR1 SGHAT and CDR2 FQDESV (reference sequence). The DNA for the CDR3 is TGTGCCAGCAGCTTTACCGGGACAACCAACACTGAAGCTTTCTTT. It yields the protein CASSFTGTTNTEAFF.

The CDR3 DNA reads as TGTGCCAGCCTGGACAGGGACTCCTACGAGCAGTACTTC. It translates to CASLDRDSYEQYF. The chain uses TRBV6-6 and TRBJ2-7; 8 nucleotides agree with TRBD1. The length of the CDR3 is 13 residues. The V gene's germline CDR1 is MNHNY and CDR2 SVGAGI (reference sequence). Losses at the gene ends were 8 bases for V and 0 bases for J; bases not matched to a gene: 3.

This sequence joins TRBV25-1 and TRBJ1-5, with 7 bases that match TRBD1. This CDR3 has 14 amino acids. CDR1 and CDR2 (germline): MGHDK, SYGVNS. Losses at the gene ends were 6 bases for V and 1 base for J; bases not matched to a gene: 3. This chain's CDR3 is CASRETGSNQPQHF. The CDR3 bases are TGTGCCAGCAGGGAGACAGGGAGCAATCAGCCCCAGCATTTT.

On this clone: The junction does not match germline at one end; this may be a read error. The chain links TRBV6-1 to TRBJ1-2, with D uncertain. The germline gives CDR1 MNHNS, CDR2 SASEGT. The CDR3 runs 14 residues. The CDR3 nucleotides read TGTGCCAGCAGCGAAGGAGGCCTCTTCTATGGCTACACCTTC. It is translated as CASSEGGLFYGYTF.

The chain employs TRBV4-3 and TRBJ1-6; 8 nucleotides align to TRBD1. CDR1 and CDR2 from the germline V gene are LGHNA and YSLEER. After removal of 1 base from V and 5 bases from J, the junction contained 1 base not matched to a gene. CDR3 length: 15 amino acids. The CDR3 reads CASSQADRDNSPLHF. CDR3 bases: TGCGCCAGCAGCCAAGCGGACAGGGATAATTCACCCCTCCACTTT.

This sequence joins TRBV2 and TRBJ2-7; 10 nucleotides line up with TRBD1. The V gene end was trimmed by 8 bases and the J gene end by 5 bases; junction bases not matched to a gene: 6. The CDR3 length is 13 residues. Germline V gene data show CDR1 as SNHLY and CDR2 as FYNNEI. CDR3 residues: CASYRDRGNEQYF. DNA of the CDR3: TGTGCCAGCTACCGGGACAGGGGCAACGAGCAGTACTTC.

This clone showed up just a few times. V usage is TRBV30 and J usage is TRBJ1-4; weak D call: TRBD1 (6 bases). V lost 3 bases to trimming and J lost 6 bases, with 11 bases between them. This CDR3 contains 13 residues. Germline CDR1 is GTSNPN and CDR2 is SVGIG (reference sequence). The CDR3: CAWRTGRYEKLFF. The CDR3 nucleotides are TGTGCCTGGAGAACAGGGAGATATGAAAAACTGTTTTTT.

This rearrangement joins TRBV7-9 to TRBJ2-6; D might be TRBD2 (5 bases). Germline lookup yields CDR1 SEHNR and CDR2 FQNEAQ (reference sequence). The CDR3 has 16 amino acids. V was pared by 0 bases and J by 0 bases, with 6 bases between. CDR3 sequence (DNA): TGTGCCAGCAGCTTAGCGCGGGTCTCTGGGGCCAACGTCCTGACTTTC. Its translation: CASSLARVSGANVLTF.

In DNA, the CDR3 is TGTGCCAGCAGCTTAGCTAGCAGCGAGCAGTACTTC. This gives the protein CASSLASSEQYF. The rearrangement uses TRBV11-2 and TRBJ2-7; perhaps TRBD2 as D (5 bases). CDR1 is SGHAT, CDR2 FQNNGV, per germline. With 1 base removed from V and 6 bases from J, the gap between germline ends came to 7 bases. CDR3 size: 12 residues.